This section outlines one TCR beta chain sequence together with its context. Germline values: CDR1 MNHNS, CDR2 SASEGT. The CDR3 extends over 14 amino acids. V lost 7 bases to trimming and J lost 0 bases, with 10 bases between them. TCRdb recomputed calls from the RT-PCR reads with MiXCR, one row per CDR3 protein. The sample includes 550,000 to 750,000 distinct CDR3 sequences, approximately 15% of them seen just once. The source material was memory CD4+ T cells from blood. V is TRBV6-1 and J is TRBJ1-5, with D possibly matching TRBD1 (6 bases). This sequence originates from a female donor in good health, serving as a healthy control. The CDR3 nucleotides are TGTGCCAGCAACGGACAGATTAGCAATCAGCCCCAGCATTTT. The encoded protein is CASNGQISNQPQHF.